This TCR beta chain derives from a study of CD8+ T cells in alopecia areata. Study context: Tofacitinib ran 6 to 18 months, followed by 6 months off drug.

This CDR3 has 17 amino acids. Trimming removed 0 bases from V and 2 bases from J, with 19 bases in between. Looked up from germline, CDR1 is GTSNPN and CDR2 is SVGIG (reference sequence). Study findings and constraints: Only one nonresponder was present, which leaves the link between baseline CD8+ expansion and response uncertain. On tofacitinib, scalp clonality and expanded CD8+ clones among top 100 fell significantly.

There are a few counts of this clone. The antigen remains undetermined. This sample's treatment: oral pan-JAK inhibitor, 5-10 mg twice daily. PBMCs yielded sorted CD4+ and CD8+ T cells. cDNA serving as the sequencing template came from extracted, reverse transcribed RNA. Produced via immunoSEQ multiplex PCR; TCRdb's table is partial and in-frame only. The table includes around 150,000 clones, 50% to 65% detected once. V and J are TRBV30 and TRBJ1-2, with unresolved D. Sample: CD4+ T cells sorted from blood, taken at week 24, from a patient treated with tofacitinib. The receptor's source is a human donor with alopecia areata. CDR3 region: CAWSVIGSWTANYGYTF. The DNA of the CDR3 is TGTGCCTGGAGTGTTATTGGATCTTGGACCGCCAACTATGGCTACACCTTC.